A single sample gave rise to the 17 T cell receptor beta chains below, sequenced in a study of CD8 T cells in Susac syndrome. Random-hexamer reverse transcription was applied to roughly 0.5 to 1 ug RNA. TCRdb used MiXCR to reprocess the immunoSEQ multiplex PCR reads, holding one entry per CDR3 protein. The sample contains about 130,000 distinct CDR3 sequences, around 94% of which appear only once. The sample comprised CD4+ T cells from PBMCs. Receptor source: a human donor with multiple sclerosis.

This rearrangement joins TRBV30 to TRBJ1-1; D possibly corresponds to TRBD1 (6 bases). Trimming removed 1 base at V and 3 bases at J, with 15 bases between. This CDR3 comprises 15 residues. Germline V CDR1 and CDR2: GTSNPN, SVGIG (reference sequence). In nucleotides, the CDR3 is TGTGCCTGGAGTGGGGAGGGGGGTTTGGACACTGAAGCTTTCTTT. Translating gives CAWSGEGGLDTEAFF.

The chain employs TRBV4-1 and TRBJ1-2, with D possibly being TRBD1 (5 bases). The CDR3 is made up of 11 amino acids. V was cut by 4 bases and J by 8 bases, with 8 bases left in between. Germline assignment: CDR1 MGHRA and CDR2 YSYEKL. CDR3 sequence: CASSRWGGYTF. CDR3 nucleotide sequence: TGCGCCAGCAGCCGTTGGGGGGGCTACACCTTC.

This clonotype occurred a few times. The chain joins TRBV3-1 to TRBJ1-1; D ambiguous. This CDR3 has 13 residues. Trimming pared 8 bases from V and 0 bases from J, leaving 10 bases between. The germline V gene has CDR1 LGHDT and CDR2 YNNKEL (reference sequence). CDR3 coding DNA: TGTGCCAGCTCACAGACCGTGAACACTGAAGCTTTCTTT. Protein sequence: CASSQTVNTEAFF.

V usage is TRBV7-2 and J usage is TRBJ1-1, with 9 nucleotides matching TRBD1. With V trimmed by 5 bases and J by 2 bases, 3 bases remained unmatched. The CDR3 extends over 14 amino acids. CDR1 and CDR2 (germline): SGHTA, FQGNSA. The CDR3 nucleotides are TGTGCCAGCAGCCCGGGACAGGGAAACACTGAAGCTTTCTTT. It encodes CASSPGQGNTEAFF.

The J gene is TRBJ2-7, the V gene TRBV12-3 or TRBV12-4; a possible D gene is TRBD2 (6 bases). The CDR3 loop spans 15 amino acids. The V and J ends lost 3 bases and 3 bases respectively, with 15 bases between them. The CDR3 coding sequence is TGTGCCAGCAGTTTGGGGGGATCCCAGTTCTACGAGCAGTACTTC. Translating it yields CASSLGGSQFYEQYF.

The chain has TRBV15 and TRBJ2-3; unclear D gene. The ends were cut back, 1 base at V and 4 bases at J, with 9 bases in the middle. The CDR3 loop spans 14 amino acids. CDR1 LNHNV and CDR2 YYDKDF come from the germline V gene (reference sequence). The CDR3 DNA reads as TGTGCCACCAGCAGAGGCCTGTTTCCAGATACGCAGTATTTT. Encoded protein: CATSRGLFPDTQYF.

The chain joins TRBV7-9 to TRBJ2-7, with TRBD1 as a possible D gene (6 bases). V gave up 4 bases and J gave up 5 bases, with 15 bases separating them. The CDR3 runs to 14 residues. Germline CDR1 is SEHNR and CDR2 is FQNEAQ (reference sequence). CDR3 sequence (DNA): TGTGCCAGCAGCTCTGAACTCACAGGGCACGAGCAGTACTTC. Protein product: CASSSELTGHEQYF.

This rearrangement joins TRBV12-5 to TRBJ2-3; TRBD2 might be the D (7 bases). The CDR3 is made up of 17 amino acids. Between the trimmed V and J ends, which lost 3 bases and 5 bases, there was a span of 21 bases. Germline lookup yields CDR1 LGHNT and CDR2 FRNRAP. The CDR3 is CASGFARGRVSGDTQYF. Here the CDR3 DNA reads TGTGCTAGTGGTTTTGCGCGGGGGCGAGTTTCAGGAGATACGCAGTATTTT.

The chain is built from TRBV7-8 and TRBJ1-1; D is uncertain. This CDR3 is built from 13 residues. CDR1 SGHVS and CDR2 FQNEAQ come from the germline V gene. V was pared by 5 bases and J by 1 base, with 8 bases between. CDR3 loop: CASSVQTNTEAFF. As DNA, the CDR3 is TGTGCCAGCAGCGTTCAGACGAACACTGAAGCTTTCTTT. The full variable domain, with the rest looked up from reference TRBV7-8 and TRBJ1-1, is GAGVSQSPRYKVAKRGQDVALRCDPISGHVSLFWYQQALGQGPEFLTYFQNEAQLDKSGLPSDRFFAERPEGSVSTLKIQRTQQEDSAVYLCASSVQTNTEAFFGQGTRLTVV.

J is TRBJ2-7 and V is TRBV29-1; maybe TRBD1 (5 bases). CDR3 length: 11 amino acids. Germline-derived CDR1 and CDR2 are SQVTM and ANQGSEA. Trimming removed 6 bases at V and 1 base at J, with 7 bases between. CDR3 DNA sequence: TGCAGCGTCCGACAGTCCTACGAGCAGTACTTC. It translates to CSVRQSYEQYF.

The V call is TRBV5-4, the J call TRBJ2-1, with 7 bases matching TRBD2. The CDR3 is 16 residues long. CDR1 is SGHNT, CDR2 YYREEE, per germline (reference sequence). V was clipped by 5 bases and J by 0 bases; unmatched bases: 8. The CDR3 DNA sequence: TGTGCCAGCAGTATAAGAGCGGGACGCTCCTACAATGAGCAGTTCTTC. This translates into CASSIRAGRSYNEQFF.

The chain carries TRBV29-1 and TRBJ2-7; tentatively, D is TRBD2 (6 bases). The CDR3 sequence is 13 residues long. CDR1 and CDR2 from the germline V gene are SQVTM and ANQGSEA. Deletions cut 3 bases from V and 2 bases from J, with 11 bases between. The DNA for the CDR3 is TGCAGCGTTGACATGCCGGGGGCCTACGAGCAGTACTTC. This sequence encodes CSVDMPGAYEQYF.

The chain recombines TRBV5-5 with TRBJ2-7, with a possible D match to TRBD2 (7 bases). The length of the CDR3 is 15 residues. With 5 bases removed from V and 0 bases from J, the gap between germline ends came to 15 bases. Germline CDR1 SGHKS, CDR2 YYEKEE (reference sequence). DNA for the CDR3: TGTGCCAGCAGATCCCGGGGGGCCGGCTCCTACGAGCAGTACTTC. Residues: CASRSRGAGSYEQYF. Drawing the rest from reference TRBV5-5 and TRBJ2-7, the complete variable domain is DAGVTQSPTHLIKTRGQQVTLRCSPISGHKSVSWYQQVLGQGPQFIFQYYEKEERGRGNFPDRFSARQFPNYSSELNVNALLLGDSALYLCASRSRGAGSYEQYFGPGTRLTVT.

V and J are TRBV5-1 and TRBJ1-1; D call uncertain. The CDR3 contains 14 residues. The germline V gene encodes CDR1 SGHRS and CDR2 YFSETQ. Trimming cost V 1 base and J 1 base, with 8 bases left between them. In DNA, the CDR3 is TGCGCCAGCAGCTTGAGAGGGCAGAACACTGAAGCTTTCTTT. Its protein product is CASSLRGQNTEAFF. The complete variable domain, with remaining parts taken from reference TRBV5-1 and TRBJ1-1, reads KAGVTQTPRYLIKTRGQQVTLSCSPISGHRSVSWYQQTPGQGLQFLFEYFSETQRNKGNFPGRFSGRQFSNSRSEMNVSTLELGDSALYLCASSLRGQNTEAFFGQGTRLTVV.

The chain uses TRBV12-3 or TRBV12-4 and TRBJ1-5; D is unresolved. This CDR3 spans 15 amino acids. The V and J ends lost 3 bases and 0 bases respectively, with 9 bases between them. The CDR3 DNA reads as TGTGCCAGCAGTTTCAACGGGGATAGCAATCAGCCCCAGCATTTT. Its translation: CASSFNGDSNQPQHF.

The V and J genes are TRBV27 and TRBJ2-1; D remains ambiguous. CDR3 size: 15 residues. In germline, CDR1 is MNHEY, CDR2 SMNVEV (reference sequence). The germline V and J ends were trimmed by 6 bases and 0 bases, with 12 bases remaining between them. As DNA, the CDR3 is TGTGCCAGCAGAGGTGAGGTCAGCTCCTACAATGAGCAGTTCTTC. Translated, it gives CASRGEVSSYNEQFF.

The V call is TRBV29-1, the J call TRBJ1-4; TRBD1 matches at 8 bases. CDR3 length equals 15 residues. Germline assignment: CDR1 SQVTM and CDR2 ANQGSEA. V shed 5 bases and J 2 bases; nucleotides not matched to a gene: 7. Here the CDR3 DNA reads TGCAGCGTTCTTGCTACAGGGGGTACTAATGAAAAACTGTTTTTT. Amino acids: CSVLATGGTNEKLFF.